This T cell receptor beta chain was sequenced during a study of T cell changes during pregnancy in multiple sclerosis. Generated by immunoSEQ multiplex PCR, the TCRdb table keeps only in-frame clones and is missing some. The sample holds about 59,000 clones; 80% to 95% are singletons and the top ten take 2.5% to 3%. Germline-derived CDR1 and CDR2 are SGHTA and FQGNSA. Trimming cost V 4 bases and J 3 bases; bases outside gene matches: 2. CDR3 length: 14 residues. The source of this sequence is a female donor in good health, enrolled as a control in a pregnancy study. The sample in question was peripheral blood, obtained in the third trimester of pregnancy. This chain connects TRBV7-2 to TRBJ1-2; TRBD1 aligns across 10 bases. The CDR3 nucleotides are TGTGCCAGCAGCTCGACAGGGGGCTACTATGGCTACACCTTC. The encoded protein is CASSSTGGYYGYTF.